These 20 T cell receptor beta chains were all obtained from the same sample, sequenced in a study of cytomegalovirus exposure and HLA in healthy donors. Vbeta (60) and Jbeta (13) primers were used in the PCR. TCRdb's copy holds only in-frame clones and misses some; the assay was immunoSEQ multiplex PCR. Of approximately 170,000 clones in the sample, roughly 88% were seen once. The sample comprised PBMCs. The receptors derive from a boy between 2 and 10 years old in good health and CMV-seronegative.

This clone was picked up a small number of times. The chain is built from TRBV5-8 and TRBJ1-1; the D is unclear. The CDR3 runs 11 residues. The V and J ends lost 5 bases and 6 bases respectively, with 8 bases between them. The germline CDR1 and CDR2 sequences are SGHTS and YDEGEE. For the CDR3, the DNA is TGTGCCAGCAGTCCCTGGCCTGAAGCTTTCTTT. Protein sequence: CASSPWPEAFF.

The chain is built from TRBV19 and TRBJ2-3; TRBD2 matches at 10 bases. The CDR3 totals 15 residues. Germline CDR1 and CDR2: LNHDA and SQIVND (reference sequence). The V and J ends lost 8 bases and 6 bases, in that order; junction bases with no gene match: 11. The CDR3 loop reads CASAFQRGGLDTQYF. The CDR3 DNA sequence: TGTGCCAGTGCCTTCCAGCGGGGGGGTTTGGATACGCAGTATTTT.

The chain uses TRBV4-3 and TRBJ2-5; 11 bases agree with TRBD2. The CDR3 runs 16 residues. Germline CDR1 and CDR2: LGHNA and YSLEER. V trimming: 0 bases; J trimming: 5 bases; junction bases outside the gene matches: 5. Written as DNA, the CDR3 is TGCGCCAGCAGCCAAGATTCTAGCGGGAGGAGCGAGACCCAGTACTTC. As protein: CASSQDSSGRSETQYF.

This chain connects TRBV27 to TRBJ1-4; TRBD1 aligns across 7 bases. In germline, CDR1 is MNHEY, CDR2 SMNVEV (reference sequence). The CDR3 has 15 residues. Germline trimming cut 5 bases from V and 0 bases from J; bases unmatched to any gene: 3. The CDR3 reads CASSPGTATNEKLFF. CDR3 nucleotides: TGTGCCAGCAGTCCCGGGACAGCAACTAATGAAAAACTGTTTTTT.

A few counts support this clone. The chain combines TRBV19 with TRBJ1-5; 9 nucleotides line up with TRBD1. The J segment lost 2 bases and the V segment lost 4 bases, leaving 15 bases of the junction unmatched. The CDR3 loop spans 19 amino acids. Germline CDR1 and CDR2: LNHDA and SQIVND (reference sequence). The CDR3 coding sequence is TGTGCCAGTAGTACAATCCGGGACAGGGAAAAATCCGGCAATCAGCCCCAGCATTTT. It specifies CASSTIRDREKSGNQPQHF.

This clone has only one observation. This chain connects TRBV27 to TRBJ2-2; no reliable D call. Looked up from germline, CDR1 is MNHEY and CDR2 is SMNVEV (reference sequence). This CDR3 is 13 amino acids long. V dropped 3 bases and J dropped 4 bases, with 6 bases sitting between them. The CDR3 region is CASSFSGTGELFF. The CDR3 DNA reads TGTGCCAGCAGTTTTAGTGGCACCGGGGAGCTGTTTTTT.

The chain combines TRBV7-3 with TRBJ1-1; maybe TRBD1 (6 bases). This CDR3 has 13 amino acids. V lost 3 bases and J lost 3, with 8 bases in between. Germline V gives CDR1 SGHTA, CDR2 FQGTGA. CDR3 nucleotide sequence: TGTGCCAGCAGCTTTAAGGGGGACACTGAAGCTTTCTTT. It encodes CASSFKGDTEAFF.

This chain connects TRBV5-6 to TRBJ2-7; TRBD1 agrees at 11 bases. V was clipped by 2 bases and J by 10 bases; unmatched bases: 5. Germline CDR1 reads SGHDT; CDR2 reads YYEEEE. This CDR3 is 13 amino acids long. Here the CDR3 DNA reads TGTGCCAGCAGCTTAACCGGGACAGGGGGTCAGTACGTC. Translating it yields CASSLTGTGGQYV.

This chain uses TRBV11-2 with TRBJ2-1; 7 bases align to TRBD1. The junction had 9 bases not matched to a gene; V was cut back by 3 bases and J by 7 bases. Germline assignment: CDR1 SGHAT and CDR2 FQNNGV. CDR3 size: 15 residues. In nucleotides, the CDR3 is TGTGCCAGCAGCTTTGAGACAGGGATTTTGAATGAGCAGTTCTTC. As protein: CASSFETGILNEQFF.

The chain is built from TRBV27 and TRBJ2-3; 11 nucleotides match TRBD2. Germline trimming cut 5 bases from V and 3 bases from J; bases unmatched to any gene: 10. Looked up from germline, CDR1 is MNHEY and CDR2 is SMNVEV (reference sequence). The CDR3 extends over 17 amino acids. CDR3: CASSPLTSGTQTDTQYF. CDR3 in DNA: TGTGCCAGCAGTCCTCTGACTAGCGGGACTCAGACAGATACGCAGTATTTT.

V usage is TRBV5-6 and J usage is TRBJ1-2, with 7 bases identical to TRBD1. The CDR3 runs to 15 residues. Germline values: CDR1 SGHDT, CDR2 YYEEEE. V was pared by 4 bases and J by 3 bases, with 9 bases of the junction left unmatched. The chain's CDR3 is CASSPDLQGDYGYTF. Here the CDR3 DNA reads TGTGCCAGCAGCCCCGACCTTCAGGGGGACTATGGCTACACCTTC.

The rearrangement uses TRBV18 and TRBJ2-1; 9 nucleotides agree with TRBD1. CDR1 is KGHSH, CDR2 LQKENI, per germline. Germline trimming cut 0 bases from V and 6 bases from J; bases unmatched to any gene: 0. The CDR3 has 14 amino acids. The CDR3 DNA reads TGTGCCAGCTCACCACCGGGACAGGGCAATGAGCAGTTCTTC. Amino acids: CASSPPGQGNEQFF.

The rearrangement joins TRBV7-2 to TRBJ2-2, with TRBD2 identical over 8 bases. This CDR3 is built from 16 residues. Unmatched junction bases numbered 4, after V lost 2 bases and J lost 2 bases. Looked up from germline, CDR1 is SGHTA and CDR2 is FQGNSA. The CDR3 coding sequence is TGTGCCAGCAGCTTATTGACTAGCGATAACACCGGGGAGCTGTTTTTT. Residues: CASSLLTSDNTGELFF. Full variable domain (remainder filled in from reference TRBV7-2 and TRBJ2-2): GAGVSQSPSNKVTEKGKDVELRCDPISGHTALYWYRQSLGQGLEFLIYFQGNSAPDKSGLPSDRFSAERTGGSVSTLTIQRTQQEDSAVYLCASSLLTSDNTGELFFGEGSRLTVL.

V is TRBV28 and J is TRBJ2-1; 10 positions match TRBD2. The V segment lost 6 bases and the J segment 4 bases; nucleotides outside the gene matches: 6. CDR1 is MDHEN, CDR2 SYDVKM, per germline. There are 15 residues in the CDR3. DNA for the CDR3: TGTGCCAGCAGGACAGCGGGGGGGGTTTACAATGAGCAGTTCTTC. Its translation: CASRTAGGVYNEQFF.

The chain links TRBV5-1 to TRBJ1-5, with 7 bases matching TRBD1. Germline V gives CDR1 SGHRS, CDR2 YFSETQ. The CDR3 has 14 residues. The V segment lost 0 bases and the J segment 5 bases; nucleotides outside the gene matches: 2. The CDR3 protein is CASSLGGTDQPQHF. DNA of the CDR3: TGCGCCAGCAGCTTGGGAGGGACAGATCAGCCCCAGCATTTT.

Comments on this clone: An end of the junction differs from the germline gene, which may be a read error. The chain carries TRBV4-3 and TRBJ2-1; 7 bases map to TRBD2. Looked up from germline, CDR1 is LGHNA and CDR2 is YSLEER. CDR3 length: 15 residues. The CDR3 here is CAGSQSGEPHNEQFF. The CDR3 nucleotides are TGCGCCGGCAGCCAAAGCGGGGAGCCCCACAATGAGCAGTTCTTC.

The chain couples TRBV13 to TRBJ1-1, with 9 bases fitting TRBD1. From germline, CDR1 is PRHDT and CDR2 FYEKMQ (reference sequence). This CDR3 is 14 amino acids long. J gave up 5 bases and V 6 bases, and 7 bases lay outside the gene matches. The chain's CDR3 is CASRDDRGGTEAFF. CDR3 DNA: TGTGCCAGCAGGGATGACAGGGGGGGGACTGAAGCTTTCTTT.

V gene TRBV12-5 combines with J gene TRBJ2-1; 10 nucleotides agree with TRBD2. CDR1 is LGHNT and CDR2 is FRNRAP in the germline V gene. This CDR3 comprises 15 residues. After removal of 1 base from V and 12 bases from J, the junction contained 9 bases not matched to a gene. The CDR3 sequence: CASGLERGGLVAQFF. CDR3 coding DNA: TGTGCTAGTGGTTTGGAGCGGGGGGGTTTGGTTGCGCAGTTCTTC.

As for this clone: Distinct nucleotide sequences in the sample also encode this CDR3. The chain is built from TRBV2 and TRBJ1-2; the D gene is possibly TRBD1 (5 bases). The CDR3 contains 14 residues. Germline CDR1 and CDR2: SNHLY and FYNNEI. V was trimmed by 8 bases and J by 5 bases, leaving 18 bases between them. CDR3 region: CASRGGDGAYGYTF. DNA for the CDR3: TGTGCCAGCCGGGGGGGGGACGGAGCATATGGCTACACCTTC.

The V call is TRBV7-2, the J call TRBJ1-1; 7 bases line up with TRBD1. Trimming at V came to 5 bases and at J to 7 bases, leaving 10 bases not matched to a gene. The CDR3 extends over 14 amino acids. Germline-derived CDR1 and CDR2 are SGHTA and FQGNSA. CDR3 amino acids: CASSPRQGGIEAFF. DNA of the CDR3: TGTGCCAGCAGCCCGCGACAGGGCGGCATTGAAGCTTTCTTT.